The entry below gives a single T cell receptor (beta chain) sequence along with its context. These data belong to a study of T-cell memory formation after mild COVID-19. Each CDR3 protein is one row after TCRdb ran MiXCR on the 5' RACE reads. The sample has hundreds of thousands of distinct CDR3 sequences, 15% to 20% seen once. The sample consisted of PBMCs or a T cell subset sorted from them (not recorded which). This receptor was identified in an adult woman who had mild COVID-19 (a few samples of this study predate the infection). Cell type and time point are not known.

CDR3 amino acids: CASSQTGTGVDTF. The CDR3 DNA follows: TGCGCCAGCAGCCAGACCGGGACAGGGGTGGACACCTTC. This chain links TRBV4-1 with TRBJ1-2; TRBD1 matches at 10 bases. This CDR3 region has 13 residues. In germline, CDR1 is MGHRA, CDR2 YSYEKL. Unmatched junction bases numbered 7, after V lost 3 bases and J lost 12 bases.